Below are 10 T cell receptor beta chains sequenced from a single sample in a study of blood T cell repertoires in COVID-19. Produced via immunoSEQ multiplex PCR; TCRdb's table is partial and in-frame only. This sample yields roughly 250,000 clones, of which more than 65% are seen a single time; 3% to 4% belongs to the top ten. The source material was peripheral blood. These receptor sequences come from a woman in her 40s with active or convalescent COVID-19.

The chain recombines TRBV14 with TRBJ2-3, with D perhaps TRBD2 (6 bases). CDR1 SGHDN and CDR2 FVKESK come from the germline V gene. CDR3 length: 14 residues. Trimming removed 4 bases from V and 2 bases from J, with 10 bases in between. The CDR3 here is CASSLRDFTDTQYF. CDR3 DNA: TGTGCCAGCAGCCTCCGGGACTTCACAGATACGCAGTATTTT.

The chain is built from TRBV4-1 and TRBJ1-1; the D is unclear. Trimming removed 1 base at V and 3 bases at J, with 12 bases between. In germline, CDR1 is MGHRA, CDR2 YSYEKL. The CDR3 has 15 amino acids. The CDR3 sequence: CASSQAVSSYTEAFF. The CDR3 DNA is TGCGCCAGCAGCCAAGCGGTATCGTCTTACACTGAAGCTTTCTTT.

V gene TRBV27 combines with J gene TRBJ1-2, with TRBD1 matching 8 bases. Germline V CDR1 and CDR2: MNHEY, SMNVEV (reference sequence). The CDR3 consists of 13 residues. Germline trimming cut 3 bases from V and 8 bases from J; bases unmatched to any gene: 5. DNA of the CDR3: TGTGCCAGCAGTTTCGGACAGGGAGGCGGCTACACCTTC. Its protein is CASSFGQGGGYTF.

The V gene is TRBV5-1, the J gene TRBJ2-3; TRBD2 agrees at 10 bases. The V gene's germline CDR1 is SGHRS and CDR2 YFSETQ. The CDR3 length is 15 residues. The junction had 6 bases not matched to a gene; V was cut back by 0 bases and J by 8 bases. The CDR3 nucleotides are TGCGCCAGCAGCTTGGCGGCTAGCGGGGGAGCTACGCAGTATTTT. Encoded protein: CASSLAASGGATQYF. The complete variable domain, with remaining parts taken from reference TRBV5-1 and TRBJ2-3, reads KAGVTQTPRYLIKTRGQQVTLSCSPISGHRSVSWYQQTPGQGLQFLFEYFSETQRNKGNFPGRFSGRQFSNSRSEMNVSTLELGDSALYLCASSLAASGGATQYFGPGTRLTVL.

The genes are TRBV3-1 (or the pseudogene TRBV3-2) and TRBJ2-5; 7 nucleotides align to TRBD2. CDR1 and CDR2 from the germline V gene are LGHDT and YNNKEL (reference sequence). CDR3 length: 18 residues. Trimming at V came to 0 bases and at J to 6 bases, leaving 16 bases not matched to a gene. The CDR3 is CASSQDPDFTSVRKTQYF. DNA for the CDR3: TGTGCCAGCAGCCAAGATCCGGACTTCACTAGCGTTAGAAAGACCCAGTACTTC.

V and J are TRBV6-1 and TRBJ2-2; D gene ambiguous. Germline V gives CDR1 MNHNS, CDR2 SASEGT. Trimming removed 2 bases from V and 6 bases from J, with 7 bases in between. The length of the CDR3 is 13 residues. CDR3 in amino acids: CASSEFMSGELFF. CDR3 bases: TGTGCCAGCAGTGAATTTATGTCCGGGGAGCTGTTTTTT.

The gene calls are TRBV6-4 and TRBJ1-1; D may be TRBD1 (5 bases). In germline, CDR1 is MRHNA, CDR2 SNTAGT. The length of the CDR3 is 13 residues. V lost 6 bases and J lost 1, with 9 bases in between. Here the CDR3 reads CASRETGNTEAFF. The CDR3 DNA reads TGTGCCAGCAGGGAAACAGGGAACACTGAAGCTTTCTTT.

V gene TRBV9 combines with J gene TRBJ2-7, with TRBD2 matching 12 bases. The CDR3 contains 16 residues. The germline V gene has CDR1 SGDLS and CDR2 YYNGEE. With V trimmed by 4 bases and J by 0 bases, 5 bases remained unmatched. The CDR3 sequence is CASSPSGGADSYEQYF. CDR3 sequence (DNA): TGTGCCAGCAGCCCTAGCGGGGGGGCGGACTCCTACGAGCAGTACTTC.

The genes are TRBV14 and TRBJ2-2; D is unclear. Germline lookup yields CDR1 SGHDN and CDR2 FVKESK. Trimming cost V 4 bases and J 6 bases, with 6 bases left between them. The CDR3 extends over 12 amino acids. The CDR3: CASSPFPGELFF. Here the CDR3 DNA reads TGTGCCAGCAGCCCCTTTCCCGGGGAGCTGTTTTTT.

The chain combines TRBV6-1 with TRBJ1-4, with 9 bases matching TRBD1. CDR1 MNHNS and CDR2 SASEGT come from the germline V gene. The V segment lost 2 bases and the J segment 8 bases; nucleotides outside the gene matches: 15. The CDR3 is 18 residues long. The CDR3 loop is CASSERILIQGAQEKLFF. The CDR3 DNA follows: TGTGCCAGCAGTGAACGCATTCTTATACAGGGGGCGCAGGAAAAACTGTTTTTT.